This entry describes one TCR beta chain. Sequencing was performed with immunoSEQ multiplex PCR; in TCRdb, only in-frame clones are kept and a portion is missing. The sample holds a few hundred thousand clones, around 96% seen once. This sample is drawn from a study of shared clonotypes between healthy human individuals. The TCR sequence derives from a man aged 30 to 39 in good health. The sequenced sample consisted of memory CD8+ T cells sorted from blood. Documented subset: CD45RO+ cells pooled with CCR7-negative TemRA cells.

The CDR3 reads CASSLVVGRPDTQYF. For the CDR3, the DNA is TGTGCCAGCAGCTTGGTGGTTGGAAGGCCAGATACGCAGTATTTT. This rearrangement joins TRBV5-7 to TRBJ2-3; D gene ambiguous. TRBV5-7 is designated an ORF whose function remains uncertain. The V end lost 0 bases, the J end lost 4 bases, and 12 bases lay between the germline ends. The CDR3 runs to 15 residues.